This T cell receptor (beta chain) was sequenced for a study of OX40 agonist ivuxolimab in advanced cancers. Study as a whole: Patients were infused with ivuxolimab every 2 weeks at 0.01 to 10 mg/kg.

This CDR3 is 14 amino acids long. The germline V gene has CDR1 MDHEN and CDR2 SYDVKM. With 7 bases removed from V and 0 bases from J, the gap between germline ends came to 13 bases. Clones were read by immunoSEQ multiplex PCR, and TCRdb kept only the in-frame ones, dropping some. This sample has 35,000 to 45,000 clones, with 65% to 90% found just once. Study results and limitations: Clonal expansion from baseline to week 6 occurred in both CD4+ and CD8+ T cells. Among T cells, CD8+ cells averaged more expanded clones than CD4+ cells.

In this sample, this clone is medium-sized. Its antigen is not identified. The chain employs TRBV28 and TRBJ2-7; D not certain. The receptor comes from an adult with an advanced solid tumor such as melanoma, head and neck, liver or kidney cancer. This sample comprised CD4+ or CD8+ T cells sorted from blood, obtained in a trial of the OX40 agonist ivuxolimab. The CDR3: CASTRPGSSYEQYF. The CDR3, as DNA: TGTGCCAGCACCCGCCCCGGAAGCTCCTACGAGCAGTACTTC.